These 21 T cell receptor beta chains originate from one sample sequenced in a study of cytomegalovirus exposure and HLA in healthy donors. The PCR ran on 60 Vbeta and 13 Jbeta primers. Clones were sequenced by immunoSEQ multiplex PCR, and TCRdb holds only the in-frame ones, with some missing. The sample includes roughly 190,000 clones, 80% to 85% seen only once; the top ten take approximately 6.3%. Sequencing input: PBMCs. All receptors derive from a man aged 35-49 years in good health and CMV-seropositive.

This chain links TRBV5-1 with TRBJ2-5, with 15 bases identical to TRBD2. This CDR3 is built from 17 residues. The ends lost 2 bases at V and 5 bases at J; junction bases unmatched: 7. Germline values: CDR1 SGHRS, CDR2 YFSETQ. CDR3 amino acids: CASSLRTSGGATETQYF. The CDR3 bases are TGCGCCAGCAGCTTACGGACTAGCGGGGGGGCCACGGAGACCCAGTACTTC.

This clone was counted between two and nine times. CDR3 residues: CASSSRNEKLFF. CDR3 DNA sequence: TGTGCCAGCAGTTCCAGAAATGAAAAACTGTTTTTT. V gene TRBV27 combines with J gene TRBJ1-4; D remains ambiguous. Trimming shortened V by 4 bases and J by 5 bases, and 5 bases separated the two germline ends. The length of the CDR3 is 12 residues. Per the germline V gene, CDR1 is MNHEY and CDR2 is SMNVEV (reference sequence). Using reference TRBV27 and TRBJ1-4 for the parts outside the CDR3, the full variable domain is EAQVTQNPRYLITVTGKKLTVTCSQNMNHEYMSWYRQDPGLGLRQIYYSMNVEVTDKGDVPEGYKVSRKEKRNFPLILESPSPNQTSLYFCASSSRNEKLFFGSGTQLSVL.

The chain combines TRBV7-3 with TRBJ1-4; 9 bases align to TRBD1. The CDR3 is 16 amino acids. Germline V gives CDR1 SGHTA, CDR2 FQGTGA. The junction had 12 bases not matched to a gene; V was cut back by 5 bases and J by 8 bases. Here the CDR3 DNA reads TGTGCCAGCAGCCCAAATAACCGGGACAGGGACGAAAAACTGTTTTTT. Its protein product is CASSPNNRDRDEKLFF.

The genes are TRBV6-5 and TRBJ1-1; 7 nucleotides align to TRBD1. Looked up from germline, CDR1 is MNHEY and CDR2 is SVGAGI. J gave up 1 base and V 10 bases, and 9 bases lay outside the gene matches. This CDR3 comprises 14 residues. For the CDR3, the DNA is TGTGCCACTCTGGACAGGCCCTCGAACACTGAAGCTTTCTTT. Amino acid sequence: CATLDRPSNTEAFF.

The V gene is TRBV4-1, the J gene TRBJ2-7; 7 bases line up with TRBD2. CDR1 MGHRA and CDR2 YSYEKL come from the germline V gene. V was clipped by 0 bases and J by 11 bases; unmatched bases: 4. This CDR3 comprises 12 residues. CDR3: CASSQDKGREYF. In DNA, the CDR3 is TGCGCCAGCAGCCAAGATAAGGGGAGGGAGTACTTC.

The rearrangement links TRBV7-2 to TRBJ2-5, with 9 nucleotides matching TRBD2. The V and J ends lost 5 bases and 1 base, in that order; junction bases with no gene match: 2. CDR1 is SGHTA, CDR2 FQGNSA, per germline. There are 14 residues in the CDR3. In DNA, the CDR3 is TGTGCCAGCAGCCTTAGCGGGGGCCAAGAGACCCAGTACTTC. This encodes CASSLSGGQETQYF.

The chain joins TRBV10-3 to TRBJ1-2; 10 positions match TRBD1. The CDR3 runs to 16 residues. CDR1 is ENHRY and CDR2 is SYGVKD in the germline V gene. V dropped 10 bases and J dropped 7; count of bases not matched to a gene: 18. CDR3: CATLDRGAQRSSGYTF. CDR3 bases: TGTGCCACCTTGGACAGGGGGGCCCAAAGGAGTTCTGGCTACACCTTC.

The V and J genes are TRBV18 and TRBJ1-3; TRBD1 is a possible D gene (5 bases). The germline CDR1 and CDR2 sequences are KGHSH and LQKENI. The CDR3 extends over 16 amino acids. The germline V and J ends were trimmed by 2 bases and 0 bases, with 11 bases remaining between them. The CDR3 nucleotides read TGTGCCAGCTCACCAAAGACAGCTGACTCTGGAAACACCATATATTTT. Translating it yields CASSPKTADSGNTIYF.

The chain carries TRBV7-2 and TRBJ1-5, with TRBD1 as a possible D gene (6 bases). V lost 3 bases and J 1 base, leaving 13 bases between the germline ends. The CDR3 sequence is 16 residues long. Germline CDR1 and CDR2: SGHTA and FQGNSA. CDR3 protein: CASSLGVRGSNQPQHF. CDR3 in DNA: TGTGCCAGCAGCTTGGGTGTGAGGGGGAGCAATCAGCCCCAGCATTTT. Using reference TRBV7-2 and TRBJ1-5 for the parts outside the CDR3, the full variable domain is GAGVSQSPSNKVTEKGKDVELRCDPISGHTALYWYRQSLGQGLEFLIYFQGNSAPDKSGLPSDRFSAERTGGSVSTLTIQRTQQEDSAVYLCASSLGVRGSNQPQHFGDGTRLSIL.

The chain carries TRBV18 and TRBJ2-7; D is unresolved. This CDR3 contains 14 residues. Per germline, CDR1 KGHSH and CDR2 LQKENI. V gave up 0 bases and J gave up 0 bases, with 6 bases separating them. CDR3 in amino acids: CASSPPGSSYEQYF. CDR3 coding DNA: TGTGCCAGCTCACCACCCGGGTCCTCCTACGAGCAGTACTTC. The whole variable domain, filled in from reference TRBV18 and TRBJ2-7, reads NAGVMQNPRHLVRRRGQEARLRCSPMKGHSHVYWYRQLPEEGLKFMVYLQKENIIDESGMPKERFSAEFPKEGPSILRIQQVVRGDSAAYFCASSPPGSSYEQYFGPGTRLTVT.

The chain is built from TRBV30 and TRBJ2-4, with 9 bases identical to TRBD1. With 4 bases clipped from V and 1 base from J, the junction kept 5 bases outside the gene matches. Per the germline V gene, CDR1 is GTSNPN and CDR2 is SVGIG (reference sequence). CDR3 length: 15 residues. As DNA, the CDR3 is TGTGCCTGGACGAGGACAGGGGTGGCCAAAAACATTCAGTACTTC. Residues: CAWTRTGVAKNIQYF.

In this sample, this clone turned up a few times. The chain joins TRBV2 to TRBJ1-2; a possible D gene is TRBD1 (6 bases). Trimming stripped 8 bases from V and 4 bases from J, with 20 bases between. The CDR3 is made up of 15 amino acids. Germline lookup yields CDR1 SNHLY and CDR2 FYNNEI. This CDR3 reads CASGREPQGIYGYTF. The CDR3 nucleotides read TGTGCCAGCGGGAGAGAGCCACAGGGAATCTATGGCTACACCTTC.

The chain combines TRBV28 with TRBJ1-1, with D possibly TRBD1 on 5 matching bases. In germline, CDR1 is MDHEN, CDR2 SYDVKM. Trimming took 4 bases from V and 0 from J, leaving 9 bases between them. This CDR3 has 14 amino acids. The CDR3 coding sequence is TGTGCCAGCAGTTACGGAGGGGTGAACACTGAAGCTTTCTTT. Amino acids: CASSYGGVNTEAFF.

This sequence joins TRBV7-8 and TRBJ1-2; D remains unclear. CDR3 length equals 13 residues. The germline gives CDR1 SGHVS, CDR2 FQNEAQ. Trimming took 0 bases from V and 6 from J, leaving 8 bases between them. The CDR3: CASSLAGSNGYTF. The CDR3 coding sequence is TGTGCCAGCAGCTTAGCGGGGAGTAATGGCTACACCTTC. Full variable domain (outside the CDR3, taken from reference TRBV7-8 and TRBJ1-2): GAGVSQSPRYKVAKRGQDVALRCDPISGHVSLFWYQQALGQGPEFLTYFQNEAQLDKSGLPSDRFFAERPEGSVSTLKIQRTQQEDSAVYLCASSLAGSNGYTFGSGTRLTVV.

J is TRBJ1-3 and V is TRBV23-1, with D unresolved. TRBV23-1 is an ORF; its function is uncertain. CDR3 length: 16 residues. V lost 0 bases and J 0 bases, leaving 9 bases between the germline ends. This CDR3 reads CASSQSSGYSGNTIYF. The CDR3 DNA reads as TGCGCCAGCAGTCAATCGTCCGGGTACTCTGGAAACACCATATATTTT.

In its sample, this clone was seen a few times. The V call is TRBV2, the J call TRBJ1-6; 7 bases match TRBD1. CDR1 SNHLY and CDR2 FYNNEI come from the germline V gene. This CDR3 comprises 15 residues. The J segment lost 10 bases and the V segment lost 1 base, leaving 7 bases of the junction unmatched. CDR3 nucleotides: TGTGCCAGCAGTGAAGTCGAGGGGGCGTTCTCACCCCTCCACTTT. This codes for CASSEVEGAFSPLHF.

The chain has TRBV29-1 and TRBJ2-7, with 10 bases aligning to TRBD1. This CDR3 has 16 amino acids. With V trimmed by 1 base and J by 4 bases, 10 bases remained unmatched. Germline assignment: CDR1 SQVTM and CDR2 ANQGSEA. In DNA form, the CDR3 reads TGCAGCGTTGAAGGATTAGACAGGGGGCGTAGTTACGAGCAGTACTTC. Protein: CSVEGLDRGRSYEQYF.

The rearrangement links TRBV4-1 to TRBJ2-7, with D possibly matching TRBD2 (5 bases). V lost 4 bases and J lost 5, with 9 bases in between. The CDR3 length is 12 residues. Germline CDR1 is MGHRA and CDR2 is YSYEKL. CDR3 sequence reads: CASSPDSNEQYF. The CDR3 DNA reads TGCGCCAGCAGCCCGGACTCAAACGAGCAGTACTTC.

The J gene is TRBJ2-7, the V gene TRBV5-1; tentative D call: TRBD1 (6 bases). Germline V gives CDR1 SGHRS, CDR2 YFSETQ. The CDR3 totals 14 residues. The V end lost 5 bases, the J end lost 1 base, and 13 bases lay between the germline ends. For the CDR3, the DNA is TGCGCCAGCAGAAAGGACAGAGCATCCTACGAGCAGTACTTC. It specifies CASRKDRASYEQYF.

The chain combines TRBV5-6 with TRBJ2-4; TRBD2 matches 7 bases. The germline CDR1 and CDR2 sequences are SGHDT and YYEEEE. J gave up 0 bases and V 1 base, and 4 bases lay outside the gene matches. The CDR3 contains 16 residues. CDR3 in DNA: TGTGCCAGCAGCTTGTGGGGGGGTCTAGCCAAAAACATTCAGTACTTC. The encoded protein is CASSLWGGLAKNIQYF.

This clone was recorded once. The chain combines TRBV7-3 with TRBJ1-3, with D perhaps TRBD1 (6 bases). The CDR3 totals 15 residues. V shed 5 bases and J shed 4 bases, with 15 bases lying between them. Germline values: CDR1 SGHTA, CDR2 FQGTGA. The CDR3 sequence: CASSPTGSEGNTIYF. The CDR3 DNA reads as TGTGCCAGCAGCCCCACAGGGTCGGAAGGAAACACCATATATTTT.